Given below is one TCR beta chain in context. The sample belongs to a study of blood T cell repertoires in COVID-19. As for the study in general: From the United States, Italy and Spain came samples of acute and convalescent COVID-19.

Trimming left V 3 bases short and J 3 bases short, with 8 bases between. Germline V gene data show CDR1 as LNHNV and CDR2 as YYDKDF (reference sequence). The CDR3 has 14 amino acids. TCRdb's copy holds only in-frame clones and misses some; the assay was immunoSEQ multiplex PCR. The data show under 250,000 clones, with about 80% seen just once and 3% to 3.5% held by the top ten. The source material was peripheral blood. The chain combines TRBV15 with TRBJ2-2; TRBD2 is a possible D gene (6 bases). The clonotype originates from a woman in her 30s who had recovered from COVID-19. As DNA, the CDR3 is TGTGCCACCAGCAGCGGGAGCGACACCGGGGAGCTGTTTTTT. As protein: CATSSGSDTGELFF.